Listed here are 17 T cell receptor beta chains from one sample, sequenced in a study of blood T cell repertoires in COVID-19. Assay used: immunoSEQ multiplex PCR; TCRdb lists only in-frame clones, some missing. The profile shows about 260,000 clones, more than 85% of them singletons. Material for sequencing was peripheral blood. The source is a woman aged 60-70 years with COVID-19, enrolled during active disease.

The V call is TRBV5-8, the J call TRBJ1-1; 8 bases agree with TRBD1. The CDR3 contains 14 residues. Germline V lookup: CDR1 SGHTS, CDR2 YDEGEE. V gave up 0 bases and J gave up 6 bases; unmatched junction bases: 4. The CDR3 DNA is TGTGCCAGCAGCTTGGGACAGGGGATCTCTGAAGCTTTCTTT. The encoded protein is CASSLGQGISEAFF.

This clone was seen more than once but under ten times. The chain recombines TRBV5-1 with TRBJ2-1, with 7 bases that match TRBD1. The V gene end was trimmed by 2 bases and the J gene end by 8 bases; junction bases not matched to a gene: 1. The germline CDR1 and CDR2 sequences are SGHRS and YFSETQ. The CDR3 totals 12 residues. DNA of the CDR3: TGCGCCAGCAGCTTCACAGGGGATGAGCAGTTCTTC. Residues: CASSFTGDEQFF.

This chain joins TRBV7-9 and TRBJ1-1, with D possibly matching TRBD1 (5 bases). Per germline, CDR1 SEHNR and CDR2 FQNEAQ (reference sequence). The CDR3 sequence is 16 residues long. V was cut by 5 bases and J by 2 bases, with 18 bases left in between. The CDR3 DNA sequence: TGTGCCAGCAGCCCAATGGCGGGGGGGGGAAACACTGAAGCTTTCTTT. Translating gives CASSPMAGGGNTEAFF.

The CDR3 DNA reads as TGCGCCAGCAGCTTAGGGGCAGGGGGATCACCCCTCCACTTT. It encodes CASSLGAGGSPLHF. V is TRBV5-1 and J is TRBJ1-6; the match to TRBD1 covers 7 bases. V trimming: 2 bases; J trimming: 10 bases; junction bases outside the gene matches: 6. Germline CDR1 and CDR2: SGHRS and YFSETQ. The CDR3 runs to 14 residues.

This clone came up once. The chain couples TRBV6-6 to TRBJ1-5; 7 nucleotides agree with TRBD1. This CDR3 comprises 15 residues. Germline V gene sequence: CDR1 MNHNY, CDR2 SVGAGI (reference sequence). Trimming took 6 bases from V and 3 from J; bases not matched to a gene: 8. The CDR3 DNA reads TGTGCCAGCAGCCCCCGGACAGGCCTCAATCAGCCCCAGCATTTT. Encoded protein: CASSPRTGLNQPQHF.

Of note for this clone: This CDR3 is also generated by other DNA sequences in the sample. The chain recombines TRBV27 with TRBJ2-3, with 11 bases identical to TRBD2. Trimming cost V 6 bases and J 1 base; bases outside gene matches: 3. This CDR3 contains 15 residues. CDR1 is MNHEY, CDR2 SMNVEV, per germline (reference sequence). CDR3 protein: CASSPGLAGTDTQYF. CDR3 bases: TGTGCCAGCAGCCCGGGACTAGCGGGCACAGATACGCAGTATTTT.

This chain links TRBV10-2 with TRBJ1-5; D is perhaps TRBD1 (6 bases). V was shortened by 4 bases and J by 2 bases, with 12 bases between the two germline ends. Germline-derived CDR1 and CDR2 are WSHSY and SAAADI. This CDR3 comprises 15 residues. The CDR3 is CASSGGQPGNQPQHF. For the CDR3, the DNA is TGCGCCAGCAGTGGGGGACAACCAGGCAATCAGCCCCAGCATTTT.

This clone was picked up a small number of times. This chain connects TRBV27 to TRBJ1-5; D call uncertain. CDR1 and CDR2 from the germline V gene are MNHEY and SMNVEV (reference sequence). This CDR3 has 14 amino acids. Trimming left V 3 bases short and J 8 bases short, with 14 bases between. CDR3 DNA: TGTGCCAGCAGTTTGGGTGGGAGTTGGGAGCCCCAGCATTTT. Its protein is CASSLGGSWEPQHF.

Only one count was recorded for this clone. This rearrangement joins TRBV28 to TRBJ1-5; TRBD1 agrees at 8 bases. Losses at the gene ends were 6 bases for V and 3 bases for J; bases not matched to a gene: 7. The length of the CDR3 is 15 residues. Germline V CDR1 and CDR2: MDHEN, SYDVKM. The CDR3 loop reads CASSPATGANQPQHF. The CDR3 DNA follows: TGTGCCAGCAGCCCGGCGACAGGGGCCAATCAGCCCCAGCATTTT.

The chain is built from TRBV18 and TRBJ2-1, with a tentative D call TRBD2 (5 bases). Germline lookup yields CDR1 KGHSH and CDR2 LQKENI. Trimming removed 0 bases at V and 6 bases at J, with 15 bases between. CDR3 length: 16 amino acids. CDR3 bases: TGTGCCAGCTCACCACCCGTAGCGCCGGACGGCAATGAGCAGTTCTTC. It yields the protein CASSPPVAPDGNEQFF.

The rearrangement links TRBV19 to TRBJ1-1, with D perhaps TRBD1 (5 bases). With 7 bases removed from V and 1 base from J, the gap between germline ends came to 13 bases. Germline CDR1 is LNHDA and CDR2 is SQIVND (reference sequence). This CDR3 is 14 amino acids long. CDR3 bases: TGTGCCAGTATCGGGGGGAAGTCGAACACTGAAGCTTTCTTT. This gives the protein CASIGGKSNTEAFF.

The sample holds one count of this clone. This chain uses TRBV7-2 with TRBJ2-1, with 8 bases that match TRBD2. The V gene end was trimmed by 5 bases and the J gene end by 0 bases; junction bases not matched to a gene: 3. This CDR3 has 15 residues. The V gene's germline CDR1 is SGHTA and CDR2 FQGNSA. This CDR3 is CASSTGRASYNEQFF. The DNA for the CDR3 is TGTGCCAGCAGCACCGGGAGGGCCTCCTACAATGAGCAGTTCTTC.

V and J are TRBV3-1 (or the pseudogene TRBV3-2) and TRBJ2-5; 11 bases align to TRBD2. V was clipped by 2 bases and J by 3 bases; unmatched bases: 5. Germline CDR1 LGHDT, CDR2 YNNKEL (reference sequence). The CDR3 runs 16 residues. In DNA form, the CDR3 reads TGTGCCAGCAGCCAAAGGAGACTAGCGGGAAAAGAGACCCAGTACTTC. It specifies CASSQRRLAGKETQYF.

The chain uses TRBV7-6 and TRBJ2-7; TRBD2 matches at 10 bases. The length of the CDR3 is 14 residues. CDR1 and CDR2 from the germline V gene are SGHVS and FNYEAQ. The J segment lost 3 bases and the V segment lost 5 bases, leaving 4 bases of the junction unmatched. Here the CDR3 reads CASSRTSGNYEQYF. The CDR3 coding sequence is TGTGCCAGCAGCAGGACTAGCGGAAACTACGAGCAGTACTTC.

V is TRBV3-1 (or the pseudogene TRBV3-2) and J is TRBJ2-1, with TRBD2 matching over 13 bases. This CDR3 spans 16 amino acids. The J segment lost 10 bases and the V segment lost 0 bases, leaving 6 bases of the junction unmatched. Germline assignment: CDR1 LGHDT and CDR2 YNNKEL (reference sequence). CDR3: CASSQDGTSGMEEQFF. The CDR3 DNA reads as TGTGCCAGCAGCCAAGATGGGACTAGCGGGATGGAGGAGCAGTTCTTC.

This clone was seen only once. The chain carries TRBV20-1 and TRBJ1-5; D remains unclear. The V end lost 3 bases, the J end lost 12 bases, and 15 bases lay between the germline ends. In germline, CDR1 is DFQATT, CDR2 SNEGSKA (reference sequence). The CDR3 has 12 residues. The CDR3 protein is CSASPRLSGQHF. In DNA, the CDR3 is TGCAGTGCTAGTCCCCGGTTGTCGGGCCAGCATTTT.

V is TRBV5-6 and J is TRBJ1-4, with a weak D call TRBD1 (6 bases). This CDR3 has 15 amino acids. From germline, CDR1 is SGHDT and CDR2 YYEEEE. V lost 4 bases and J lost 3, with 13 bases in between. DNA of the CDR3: TGTGCCAGCAGCCAAGGACAGACCCCTAATGAAAAACTGTTTTTT. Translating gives CASSQGQTPNEKLFF.